This section outlines one TCR beta chain sequence together with its context. This entry belongs to a study of technical replicates of blood from a handful of donors. Germline V gene sequence: CDR1 LGHNA, CDR2 YSLEER. CDR3 length: 17 residues. J gave up 4 bases and V 3 bases, and 10 bases lay outside the gene matches. Clones were read by immunoSEQ multiplex PCR, and TCRdb kept only the in-frame ones, dropping some. Here the sample spans 78,000 or so clones, 89% being singletons. The source is a human donor in good health. The chain links TRBV4-3 to TRBJ2-3; TRBD2 matches 10 bases. Material: T cells isolated from PBMCs. The CDR3 protein is CASSQNIAGGSADTQYF. The CDR3, as DNA: TGCGCCAGCAGCCAGAATATAGCGGGAGGTAGCGCAGATACGCAGTATTTT.